This T cell receptor (beta chain) was sequenced for a study of blood T cell repertoires in COVID-19. Study-level information: T cells, B-cell-depleted T cells, or PBMCs provided the cDNA or gDNA that served as material.

Sequencing used immunoSEQ multiplex PCR; TCRdb keeps in-frame clones, though not all of them. The sample shows approximately 220,000 clones, 80% to 90% of them seen only once. The table lists this clone with a count of one. This sequence was found in a middle-aged woman who had been exposed to COVID-19. Sequencing used PBMCs or T cells enriched from blood (not recorded which).

Here the CDR3 DNA reads TGTGCCAGCAGCTTAGGGACTAGCACTCGACGGGGCTCAACCTACGAGCAGTACTTC. It specifies CASSLGTSTRRGSTYEQYF. The chain uses TRBV7-9 and TRBJ2-7, with 8 bases aligning to TRBD2. This CDR3 has 19 amino acids. Germline-derived CDR1 and CDR2 are SEHNR and FQNEAQ (reference sequence). The V and J ends lost 1 base and 2 bases, in that order; junction bases with no gene match: 16.